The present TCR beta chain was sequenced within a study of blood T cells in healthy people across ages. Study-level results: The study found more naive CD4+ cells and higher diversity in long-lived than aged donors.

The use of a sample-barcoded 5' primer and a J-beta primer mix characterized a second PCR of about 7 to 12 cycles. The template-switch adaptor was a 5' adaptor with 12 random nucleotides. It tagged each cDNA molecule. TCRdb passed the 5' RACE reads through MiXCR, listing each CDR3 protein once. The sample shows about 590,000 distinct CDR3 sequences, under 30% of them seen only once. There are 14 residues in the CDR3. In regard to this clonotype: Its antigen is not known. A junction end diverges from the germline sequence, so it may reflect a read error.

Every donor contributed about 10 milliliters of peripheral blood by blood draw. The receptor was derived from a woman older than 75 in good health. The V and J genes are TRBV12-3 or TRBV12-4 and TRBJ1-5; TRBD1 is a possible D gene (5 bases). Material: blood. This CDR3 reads CTSSLGQGYRPQHF. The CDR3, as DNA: TGTACCAGCAGTTTAGGGCAGGGATATAGGCCCCAGCATTTT.